This entry is about one T cell receptor (beta chain). The target antigen is unknown. PCR amplification relied on 60 Vbeta primers (plus 13 Jbeta primers). As originally analysed: Tens of millions of unique TCR beta chains, 10 million to 14 million shared, were counted in a later analysis. Profiling relied on immunoSEQ multiplex PCR, and the TCRdb table lists in-frame clones only, not all of them. Clone size and the V and J calls come from that table; the DNA yielded D and trimming. The table records 50,000 to 65,000 clones, approximately 75% of them present only once. Trimming cost V 2 bases and J 1 base, with 25 bases left between them. The germline CDR1 and CDR2 sequences are LGHNA and YNFKEQ. The CDR3 runs 20 residues. The data belong to a study of cytomegalovirus exposure and HLA in healthy donors. Study-level information: About 85 million unique TCRs from HLA-typed donors were held in an early release of data.

Overall study results and limits: A later analysis found that most CMV-associated TCR beta chains appeared HLA-restricted.

This clonotype was sampled from a woman aged 25 to 39 in good health and CMV-seronegative. This chain joins TRBV4-2 and TRBJ2-3; a possible D gene is TRBD2 (7 bases). Sequencing used PBMCs. The chain's CDR3 is CASSQRQVRKRDLGTDTQYF. In DNA form, the CDR3 reads TGTGCCAGCAGCCAACGACAGGTCCGAAAGCGGGATCTGGGCACAGATACGCAGTATTTT.